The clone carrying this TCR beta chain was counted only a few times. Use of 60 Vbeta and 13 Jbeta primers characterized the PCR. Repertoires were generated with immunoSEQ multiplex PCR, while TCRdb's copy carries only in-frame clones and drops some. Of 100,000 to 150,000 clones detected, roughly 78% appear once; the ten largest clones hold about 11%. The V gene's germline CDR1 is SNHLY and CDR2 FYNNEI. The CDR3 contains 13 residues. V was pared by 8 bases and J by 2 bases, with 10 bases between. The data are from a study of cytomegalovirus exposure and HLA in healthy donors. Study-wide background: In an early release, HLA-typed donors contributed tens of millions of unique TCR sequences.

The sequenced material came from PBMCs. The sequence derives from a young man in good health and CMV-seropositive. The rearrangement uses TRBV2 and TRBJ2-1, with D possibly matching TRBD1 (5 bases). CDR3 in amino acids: CASGRGAYNEQFF. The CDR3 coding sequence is TGTGCCAGCGGAAGGGGCGCCTACAATGAGCAGTTCTTC.